This T cell receptor (beta chain) was observed in a study of shared clonotypes between healthy human individuals. General study results and limits: Researchers sampled only blood; tissue repertoires likely differ. Across a few donors, naive CD4 shared roughly 5.2%, naive CD8 3% to 3.5%, memory CD4 more than 2%, memory CD8 0.35% to 0.5%. On the whole, naive subsets had larger estimated richness than memory subsets had.

The CDR3 runs 15 residues. V lost 5 bases and J lost 2, with 15 bases in between. Germline V gene data show CDR1 as SEHNR and CDR2 as FQNEAQ (reference sequence). The assay was immunoSEQ multiplex PCR, and TCRdb's table has in-frame clones only and misses some. The sample contains a few million clones, approximately 92% of which appear only once. Terminally differentiated effector memory CD45RA+ cells were excluded from the naive CD8 cells, which were CD45RO-negative and positively selected for CCR7. Those who donated, Caucasian adults without exception, all lived in Nashville, Tennessee. Regarding this clone: Antigen: not known.

This chain connects TRBV7-9 to TRBJ1-1, with a possible D match to TRBD1 (6 bases). Material: naive CD8+ T cells from PBMCs. The clonotype originates from a man between 18 and 29 years old in good health. Some clones in this sample may be carry-over from other donors' samples. The chain's CDR3 is CASSLRGGPNTEAFF. In DNA, the CDR3 is TGTGCCAGCAGCCTCCGGGGGGGGCCTAACACTGAAGCTTTCTTT.